This T cell receptor (beta chain) was documented in a study of blood T cell repertoires in COVID-19. Trimming cost V 3 bases and J 5 bases; bases outside gene matches: 7. Germline V lookup: CDR1 SGHRS, CDR2 YFSETQ. CDR3 length: 14 residues. Produced via immunoSEQ multiplex PCR; TCRdb's table is partial and in-frame only. The profile shows more than 45,000 clones, more than 75% of them singletons. The TCR originated in a woman at least 80 years old with COVID-19, enrolled during active disease. The chain couples TRBV5-1 to TRBJ2-7; 8 bases align to TRBD1. Input material: peripheral blood. The CDR3 DNA follows: TGCGCCAGCAGCTCAGGACAGGGTAATAACGAGCAGTACTTC. This gives the protein CASSSGQGNNEQYF.